This T cell receptor beta chain was sequenced during a study of neurological immune-mediated disorders. This CDR3 comprises 14 residues. With 7 bases removed from V and 4 bases from J, the gap between germline ends came to 17 bases. The germline gives CDR1 MDHEN, CDR2 SYDVKM. This clonotype was seen at least ten times. Where libraries were unsorted, they were derived from 2 million PBMCs stored at -80 degrees C. Synthesis of cDNA was performed by 5'RACE using 10-nucleotide random UMIs. TCRdb reprocessed the 5' RACE reads via MiXCR and lists one record per CDR3 protein. This sample has 65,000 to 85,000 distinct CDR3 sequences, with 3.2% found just once.

Specimen: PBMCs. The sequence was collected from a woman aged 50 to 60 with multiple sclerosis. V is TRBV28 and J is TRBJ2-7; perhaps D is TRBD1 or TRBD2 (5 bases each). The CDR3 DNA reads TGTGCCAGCAATCAGGGCGGCAGGACTTACGAGCAGTACGTC. Translation: CASNQGGRTYEQYV.